Listed below are T cell receptor beta chains from one sample, sequenced in a study of blood T cell repertoires in COVID-19. Data came from immunoSEQ multiplex PCR; TCRdb stores just in-frame clones and leaves some out. The sample lists tens of thousands of clones, 87% seen once, with approximately 5% in the top ten. Sequencing used peripheral blood. The receptors originated from a man aged 60 to 69 with COVID-19, enrolled during active disease. Each CDR3 is given with its conserved first and last residue. The D gene is left open where the match is weak. The size entry is marked missing in some rows and otherwise reads once, few, many or a size class.

J: TRBJ1-4; D: NA; V: TRBV10-2; size: NA; DNA: TGCGCCAGCAGTCGCCAGACAGGCGAAAAACTGTTTTTT; CDR3: CASSRQTGEKLFF
J: TRBJ2-1; D: TRBD1; V: TRBV19; size: NA; DNA: TGTGCCAGTAGTATCCAAAGGCCACGGGGACAGGGGTCCTACAATGAGCAGTTCTTC; CDR3: CASSIQRPRGQGSYNEQFF
J: TRBJ2-7; D: NA; V: TRBV27; size: NA; DNA: TGTGCCAGCAGTTTCTCCCGCGTGGGGCCTTCCTACGAGCAGTACTTC; CDR3: CASSFSRVGPSYEQYF
J: TRBJ1-1; D: NA; V: TRBV28; size: once; DNA: TGTGCCAGCAGTTTAGGTCCCCGCAGGGGGAACACTGAAGCTTTCTTT; CDR3: CASSLGPRRGNTEAFF
J: TRBJ2-7; D: TRBD1; V: TRBV28; size: NA; DNA: TGTGCCAGCAGGTCCCCGGGACAGGGAAACTACGAGCAGTACTTC; CDR3: CASRSPGQGNYEQYF
J: TRBJ1-3; D: NA; V: TRBV28; size: NA; DNA: TGTGCCAGCAGTCCCCCAGTTTCTGGAAACACCATATATTTT; CDR3: CASSPPVSGNTIYF
J: TRBJ2-3; D: TRBD2; V: TRBV19; size: NA; DNA: TGTGCCAGTAGTACCGCTAGCGGTACAACAGATACGCAGTATTTT; CDR3: CASSTASGTTDTQYF
J: TRBJ2-2; D: NA; V: TRBV6-2/TRBV6-3; size: NA; DNA: TGTGCCAGCAGTTCGCCCCCCGGAGGCGGGGGCGGGAAGTTTTTAACCGGGGAGCTGTTTTTT; CDR3: CASSSPPGGGGGKFLTGELFF
J: TRBJ2-7; D: TRBD1; V: TRBV29-1; size: NA; DNA: TGCAGCGTCCACAGGGGAAACGAGCAGTACTTC; CDR3: CSVHRGNEQYF
J: TRBJ1-1; D: NA; V: TRBV6-1; size: NA; DNA: TGTGCCAGCAGTGAAGCTAATGTTCGGAACACTGAAGCTTTCTTT; CDR3: CASSEANVRNTEAFF
J: TRBJ1-1; D: NA; V: TRBV2; size: NA; DNA: TGTGCCAGCAGTTTCAGGGCGAACACTGAAGCTTTCTTT; CDR3: CASSFRANTEAFF
J: TRBJ1-1; D: TRBD1; V: TRBV3-1/TRBV3-2; size: NA; DNA: TGTGCCAGCAGTTACTCAGGACAGGGGATGAACACTGAAGCTTTCTTT; CDR3: CASSYSGQGMNTEAFF
J: TRBJ1-6; D: NA; V: TRBV27; size: NA; DNA: TGTGCCAGCTCCAGTTTTGGGGCCATCCACTTT; CDR3: CASSSFGAIHF
J: TRBJ1-2; D: TRBD1; V: TRBV2; size: NA; DNA: TGTGCCAGCGGGTCGGGACAGCGTGGCTACACCTTC; CDR3: CASGSGQRGYTF
J: TRBJ2-5; D: NA; V: TRBV2; size: NA; DNA: TGTGCCAGCAACCTAGCGCATAAAGAGACCCAGTACTTC; CDR3: CASNLAHKETQYF
J: TRBJ2-1; D: TRBD1; V: TRBV19; size: NA; DNA: TGTGCCAGTAGTAAAACTGTTTCATTGGGACAGGTCTACAATGAGCAGTTCTTC; CDR3: CASSKTVSLGQVYNEQFF
J: TRBJ1-2; D: TRBD1; V: TRBV5-8; size: NA; DNA: TGTGCCAGCAGCCCCGGACAGGGCCGACAAGGCTACACCTTC; CDR3: CASSPGQGRQGYTF
J: TRBJ2-7; D: NA; V: TRBV7-9; size: NA; DNA: TGTGCCAGCAGCACCAGTCCGTACGAGCAGTACTTC; CDR3: CASSTSPYEQYF
J: TRBJ1-2; D: NA; V: TRBV5-1; size: once; DNA: TGCGCCAGCAGCCTAGCTAACTATGGCTACACCTTC; CDR3: CASSLANYGYTF
J: TRBJ2-3; D: TRBD1; V: TRBV28; size: NA; DNA: TGTGCCAGCAGTTCGTATCGACAGGGGAACACAGATACGCAGTATTTT; CDR3: CASSSYRQGNTDTQYF
J: TRBJ2-3; D: TRBD1; V: TRBV7-8; size: NA; DNA: TGTGCCAGCAGCGCTCCCTTAGGGACAGGGGAGAGCACAGATACGCAGTATTTT; CDR3: CASSAPLGTGESTDTQYF
J: TRBJ2-2; D: TRBD2; V: TRBV20-1; size: NA; DNA: TGCAGTGCTAGTTCTAGCGGGAGGGCTAACACCGGGGAGCTGTTTTTT; CDR3: CSASSSGRANTGELFF
J: TRBJ1-1; D: TRBD1; V: TRBV6-1; size: NA; DNA: TGTGCCAGCAGTGAAGCGACCAGGACAGGGACCCTGGTTACTGAAGCTTTCTTT; CDR3: CASSEATRTGTLVTEAFF
J: TRBJ2-4; D: NA; V: TRBV7-9; size: once; DNA: TGTGCCAGCAGTTTACAGGGCCAAAACATTCAGTACTTC; CDR3: CASSLQGQNIQYF
J: TRBJ1-4; D: TRBD1; V: TRBV2; size: NA; DNA: TGTGCCAGCAGCCCCAGGACAGGGGCTGTAACTAATGAAAAACTGTTTTTT; CDR3: CASSPRTGAVTNEKLFF
J: TRBJ1-1; D: NA; V: TRBV3-1/TRBV3-2; size: few; DNA: TGTGCCAGCAGCCAAGTCCTCTCAGGGCTGAACACTGAAGCTTTCTTT; CDR3: CASSQVLSGLNTEAFF
J: TRBJ1-5; D: NA; V: TRBV27; size: NA; DNA: TGTGCCAGCAGTTCAAACTCGTTTTCCAATCAGCCCCAGCATTTT; CDR3: CASSSNSFSNQPQHF
J: TRBJ1-5; D: NA; V: TRBV19; size: NA; DNA: TGTGCCAGTAGTATAATCAGGGATAATCAGCCCCAGCATTTT; CDR3: CASSIIRDNQPQHF
J: TRBJ2-2; D: NA; V: TRBV27; size: NA; DNA: TGTGCCAGCAGTTTATCCGGGACCGGGGAGCTGTTTTTT; CDR3: CASSLSGTGELFF
J: TRBJ1-5; D: NA; V: TRBV27; size: NA; DNA: TGTGCCAGCAGTTTAATCGATCAGCCCCAGCATTTT; CDR3: CASSLIDQPQHF
J: TRBJ2-7; D: TRBD1; V: TRBV6-5; size: NA; DNA: TGTGCCACCAGCTCCGGGACAGGGTTGAACTACGAGCAGTACTTC; CDR3: CATSSGTGLNYEQYF
J: TRBJ1-1; D: NA; V: TRBV4-2; size: NA; DNA: TGTGCCAGCAGCCAAGAAAGTTTACATATGAACACTGAAGCTTTCTTT; CDR3: CASSQESLHMNTEAFF
J: TRBJ2-1; D: TRBD2; V: TRBV18; size: once; DNA: TGTGCCAGCTCACCCTTCCGGGAGGGAGCAGACAATGAGCAGTTCTTC; CDR3: CASSPFREGADNEQFF
J: TRBJ2-1; D: NA; V: TRBV6-2/TRBV6-3; size: NA; DNA: TGTGCCAGCAGCTCCGGGGATACTAGCTACAATGAGCAGTTCTTC; CDR3: CASSSGDTSYNEQFF
J: TRBJ2-7; D: NA; V: TRBV28; size: NA; DNA: TGTGCCAGCAGTTTATTATCAGGGGAGAACCACGAGCAGTACTTC; CDR3: CASSLLSGENHEQYF
J: TRBJ2-7; D: TRBD2; V: TRBV11-2; size: NA; DNA: TGTGCCAGCAGCGCGGGACTAGCGGGGTCCCAGAGGTACGAGCAGTACTTC; CDR3: CASSAGLAGSQRYEQYF
J: TRBJ1-6; D: NA; V: TRBV25-1; size: NA; DNA: TGTGCCAGCAGTCGGGTCCTAAATTCACCCCTCCACTTT; CDR3: CASSRVLNSPLHF
J: TRBJ2-2; D: TRBD1; V: TRBV19; size: NA; DNA: TGTGCCAGTAGTACGGGGACAGGGAGGCGCACCGGGGAGCTGTTTTTT; CDR3: CASSTGTGRRTGELFF
J: TRBJ2-2; D: NA; V: TRBV9; size: NA; DNA: TGTGCCAGCAGCCCTCCCGGGACATCTACCGGGGAGCTGTTTTTT; CDR3: CASSPPGTSTGELFF
J: TRBJ2-1; D: TRBD2; V: TRBV19; size: NA; DNA: TGTGCCAGTACCACAACGGGGACCTTAGCGGGAGGGGAGCAGTTCTTC; CDR3: CASTTTGTLAGGEQFF
J: TRBJ2-1; D: TRBD2; V: TRBV2; size: NA; DNA: TGTGCCAGCAGCGCTACCGGGACTAGAGATGAGCAGTTCTTC; CDR3: CASSATGTRDEQFF